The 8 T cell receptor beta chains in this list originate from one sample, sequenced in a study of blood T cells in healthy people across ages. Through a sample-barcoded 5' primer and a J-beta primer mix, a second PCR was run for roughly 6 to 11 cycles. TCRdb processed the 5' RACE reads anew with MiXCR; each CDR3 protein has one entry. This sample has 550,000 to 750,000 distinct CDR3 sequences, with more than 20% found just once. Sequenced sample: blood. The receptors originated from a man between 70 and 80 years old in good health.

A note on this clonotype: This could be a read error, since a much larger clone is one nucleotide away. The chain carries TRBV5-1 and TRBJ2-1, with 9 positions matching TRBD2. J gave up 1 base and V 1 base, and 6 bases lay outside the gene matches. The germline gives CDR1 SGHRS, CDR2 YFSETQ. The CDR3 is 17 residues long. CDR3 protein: CASSLLLAGESYNEQFF. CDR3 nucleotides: TGCGCCAGCAGCTTGCTATTAGCGGGAGAGTCCTACAATGAGCAGTTCTTC.

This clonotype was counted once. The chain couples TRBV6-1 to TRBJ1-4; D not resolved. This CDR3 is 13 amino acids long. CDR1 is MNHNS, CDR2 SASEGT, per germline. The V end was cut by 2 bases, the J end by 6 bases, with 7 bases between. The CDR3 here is CASSESPDEKLFF. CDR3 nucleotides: TGTGCCAGCAGTGAATCCCCGGATGAAAAACTGTTTTTT.

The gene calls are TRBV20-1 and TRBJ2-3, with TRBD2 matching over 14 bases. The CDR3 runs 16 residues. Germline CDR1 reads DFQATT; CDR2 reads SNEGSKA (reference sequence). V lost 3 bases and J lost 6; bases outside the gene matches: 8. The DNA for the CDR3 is TGCAGTGCTAGCCGCTCGGGACTAGCGGGAGTCGATACGCAGTATTTT. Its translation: CSASRSGLAGVDTQYF.

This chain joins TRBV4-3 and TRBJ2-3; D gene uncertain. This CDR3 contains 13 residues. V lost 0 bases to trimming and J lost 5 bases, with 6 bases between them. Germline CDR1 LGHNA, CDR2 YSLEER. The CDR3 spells CASSQDFVDTQYF. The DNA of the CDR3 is TGCGCCAGCAGCCAAGATTTTGTAGATACGCAGTATTTT.

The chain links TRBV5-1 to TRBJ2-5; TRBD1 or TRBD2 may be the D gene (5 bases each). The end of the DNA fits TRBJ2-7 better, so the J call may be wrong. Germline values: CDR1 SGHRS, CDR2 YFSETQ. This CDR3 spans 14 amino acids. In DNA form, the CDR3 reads TGCGCCAGCAGCCAGTCGGGGCTAAGGGGCGAGCAGTACTTC. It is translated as CASSQSGLRGEQYF.

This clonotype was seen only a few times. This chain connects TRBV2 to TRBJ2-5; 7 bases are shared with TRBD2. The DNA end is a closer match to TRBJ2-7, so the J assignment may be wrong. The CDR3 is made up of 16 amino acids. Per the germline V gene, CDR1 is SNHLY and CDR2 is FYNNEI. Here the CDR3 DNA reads TGTGCCAGCAGTGAAGTGCTGCGGGAGCGTTCCTACGAGCAGTACTTC. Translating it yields CASSEVLRERSYEQYF.

The CDR3 DNA reads TGTGCCAGCAGGGGGACAGGGGCGATCCCCTACGAGCAGTACTTC. This encodes CASRGTGAIPYEQYF. This chain joins TRBV2 and TRBJ2-1, with 10 bases that match TRBD1. The DNA matches TRBJ2-7 better at its end, which makes the J call doubtful. Germline V gene sequence: CDR1 SNHLY, CDR2 FYNNEI. This CDR3 spans 15 amino acids.

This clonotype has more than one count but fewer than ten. The CDR3 DNA reads as TGCAGTGCTAGAGATCGGGACAGGGGATATGATGAGCAGTTCTTC. It is translated as CSARDRDRGYDEQFF. The chain employs TRBV20-1 and TRBJ2-1; 10 bases agree with TRBD1. The CDR3 runs to 15 residues. V was clipped by 0 bases and J by 8 bases; unmatched bases: 7. Germline CDR1 is DFQATT and CDR2 is SNEGSKA (reference sequence).